This TCR beta chain appears in the sequencing data of a study of type 1 and type 2 diabetes patients listed by TCRdb under 2016. Regarding the study in general: The cohort comprised ten or so type 1 diabetes patients, a few type 2 diabetes patients and roughly six nondiabetic controls recruited in China. In the study, high-throughput sequencing was used to profile TCRbeta repertoires so that type 1 diabetes, type 2 diabetes and nondiabetic individuals could be compared. Type 2 diabetes patients served as a disease comparison group for the type 1 diabetes patients. Across the study, CD4+ and CD8+ T cells were positively selected from PBMCs using CD4 or CD8 MicroBeads on MACS columns. A total of more than 15 million paired-end reads were generated across the whole study. The TCRbeta libraries underwent paired-end sequencing on Illumina HiSeq 2000 or MiSeq instruments. V gene usage was similar between roughly 20-cycle and approximately 25-cycle amplification, suggesting similar primer efficiencies and random PCR bias.

Reads for this sample came from an Illumina MiSeq. Genomic DNA from sorted T cell subsets served as template for TCRbeta CDR3 amplification. Multiplex PCR with 30 forward and 13 reverse primers amplified the TCRbeta CDR3 region. PCR products were purified with AMPure XP beads, then indices and adaptors were added in a second approximately 25-cycle PCR. Before sequencing, the QIAquick Gel Extraction Kit was used to gel-purify the libraries. The published analysis was carried out like this. FLASH was used to merge the paired-end reads, and IgBLAST was used to align the reads to IMGT V, D and J germline references. Reads with below 70% alignment identity to germline references were discarded, and 9.5 million to 14 million reads were retained study-wide. Following IMGT definitions, CDR3 boundaries, reading frame and productivity were assigned. Highly-expanded clones were defined as clones at or above 1% of reads, and diversity was measured by normalized Shannon entropy. Group differences in Shannon entropy were tested with unpaired two-tailed t-tests. The public reads were quality trimmed at Q25 with fastp and then assembled into clones with MiXCR by TCRdb, keeping productive beta chains. When rows share a CDR3 protein, they turn into one entry using the most common DNA and genes. TCRdb's processing, not the authors' own work, is the source of the V and J calls. The sample data list 270,000 or so distinct CDR3 sequences, and approximately 45% of these were observed just once. Roughly 13% of the sample is held by the ten biggest clonotypes.

Details on this clonotype: No antigen is known for it. Base-call qualities are not available, and no considerably larger clone is one nucleotide away.

Every diabetic patient fulfilled standard classification criteria for type 1 or type 2 diabetes, and glucose and C-peptide were evaluated using WHO-recommended methods. Exclusion applied to any donor with other autoimmune diseases or infections within the previous four weeks. About 10 milliliters of peripheral blood were drawn from each participant. LymphoPrep density separation was used to isolate PBMCs. The study at large found these results: The study groups were not matched for age and gender, which could bias interpretation. Type 2 diabetes and control samples had highly correlated V and J gene usage patterns, with the correlation between samples averaging about 0.97. Since just a limited number of T2D and control samples were sequenced, some T1D-only HECs might also appear in more T2D or control samples. Only a few highly-expanded CD4+ clones (median one) were found in type 2 diabetes patients, and these clones made up a median approximately 4% of reads. High diversity was shown by type 2 diabetes repertoires, and the diversity was significantly greater than that of type 1 diabetes repertoires in both CD4+ and CD8+ T cells.

Sequenced sample: peripheral blood mononuclear cells (PBMCs). The receptor's source is a man between 18 and 35 years old with type 2 diabetes.

The CDR3 loop reads CASSFGGKLFF. The bases are TGTGCCAGCAGTTTTGGTGGAAAACTGTTTTTT. The V and J segments used are TRBV27 and TRBJ1-4, with no confidently assigned D gene. Including cysteine and phenylalanine, the CDR3 has 11 amino acids. Just CDR3 DNA is preserved here, 33 bases in frame from base 1. The germline ends are 6 bases apart after V is trimmed by 3 bases and J by 10 bases. The germline V gene (reference sequence) gives CDR1 as MNHEY and CDR2 as SMNVEV.